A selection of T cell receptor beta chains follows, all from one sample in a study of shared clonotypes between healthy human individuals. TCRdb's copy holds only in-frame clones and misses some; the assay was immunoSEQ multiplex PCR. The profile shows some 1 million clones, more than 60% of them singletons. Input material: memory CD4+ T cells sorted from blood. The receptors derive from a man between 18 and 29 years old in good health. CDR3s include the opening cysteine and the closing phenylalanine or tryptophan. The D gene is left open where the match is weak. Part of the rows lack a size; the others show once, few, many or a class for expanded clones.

cdr3_aa: CASRVLGRNTGELFF
cdr3_nt: TGTGCCAGCCGCGTCTTGGGTCGGAACACCGGGGAGCTGTTTTTT
d_call: -
v_call: TRBV7-9
j_call: TRBJ2-2
clone_size: -

cdr3_aa: CASSLDRSVSQNIQYF
cdr3_nt: TGTGCCAGCAGCTTAGATCGGTCAGTTAGTCAAAACATTCAGTACTTC
d_call: -
v_call: TRBV7-9
j_call: TRBJ2-4
clone_size: few

cdr3_aa: CASSPLGLAPGTQYF
cdr3_nt: TGTGCCAGCAGTCCCTTGGGTCTCGCCCCAGGTACGCAGTATTTT
d_call: -
v_call: TRBV6-5
j_call: TRBJ2-3
clone_size: -

cdr3_aa: CASSLGGGRNEKLFF
cdr3_nt: TGCGCCAGCAGCTTGGGAGGGGGTCGGAATGAAAAACTGTTTTTT
d_call: -
v_call: TRBV5-1
j_call: TRBJ1-4
clone_size: -

cdr3_aa: CSGSDGNYGYTF
cdr3_nt: TGCAGCGGAAGTGACGGTAACTATGGCTACACCTTC
d_call: -
v_call: TRBV29-1
j_call: TRBJ1-2
clone_size: -

cdr3_aa: CASSLGQTNYGYTF
cdr3_nt: TGTGCCAGCAGTTTAGGGCAGACTAACTATGGCTACACCTTC
d_call: -
v_call: TRBV28
j_call: TRBJ1-2
clone_size: -

cdr3_aa: CASSLGGQGKRSGYTF
cdr3_nt: TGTGCCAGCAGCTTGGGGGGACAGGGGAAAAGGAGTGGCTACACCTTC
d_call: TRBD1
v_call: TRBV11-2
j_call: TRBJ1-2
clone_size: once

cdr3_aa: CASSPNSGQGAVEQYF
cdr3_nt: TGCGCCAGCAGCCCAAACTCGGGACAGGGGGCAGTCGAGCAGTACTTC
d_call: TRBD1
v_call: TRBV5-1
j_call: TRBJ2-7
clone_size: -

cdr3_aa: CASSSPPGWGTQYF
cdr3_nt: TGTGCCAGCAGCTCCCCCCCAGGATGGGGGACCCAGTACTTC
d_call: -
v_call: TRBV7-2
j_call: TRBJ2-5
clone_size: many

cdr3_aa: CASSLDLSMETQYF
cdr3_nt: TGTGCCAGCAGCTTAGATCTAAGTATGGAGACCCAGTACTTC
d_call: -
v_call: TRBV11-2
j_call: TRBJ2-5
clone_size: few